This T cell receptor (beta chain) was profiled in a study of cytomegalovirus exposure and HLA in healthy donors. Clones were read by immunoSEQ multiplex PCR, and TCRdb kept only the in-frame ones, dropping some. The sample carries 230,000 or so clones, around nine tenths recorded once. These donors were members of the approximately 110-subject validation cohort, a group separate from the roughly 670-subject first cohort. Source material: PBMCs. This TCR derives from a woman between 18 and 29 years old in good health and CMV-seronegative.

Written as DNA, the CDR3 is TGTGCCTGGAGTGTAGGGGTTCGAGGGACAGGGGAACTCTCCTACGAGCAGTACTTC. Translated, it gives CAWSVGVRGTGELSYEQYF. The J gene is TRBJ2-7, the V gene TRBV30; 10 bases are shared with TRBD1. Losses at the gene ends were 0 bases for V and 0 bases for J; bases not matched to a gene: 14. Germline V lookup: CDR1 GTSNPN, CDR2 SVGIG (reference sequence). This CDR3 is built from 19 residues.